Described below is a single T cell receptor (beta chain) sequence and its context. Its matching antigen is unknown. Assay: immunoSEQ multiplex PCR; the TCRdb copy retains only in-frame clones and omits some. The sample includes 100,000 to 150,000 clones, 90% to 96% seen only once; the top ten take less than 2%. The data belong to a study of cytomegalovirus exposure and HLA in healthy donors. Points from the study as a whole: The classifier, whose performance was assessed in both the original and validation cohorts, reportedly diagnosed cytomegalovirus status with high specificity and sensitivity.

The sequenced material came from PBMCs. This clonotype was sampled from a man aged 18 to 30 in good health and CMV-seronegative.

This CDR3 is CASSRRTVSYEQYF. For the CDR3, the DNA is TGTGCCAGCAGCCGACGGACAGTCTCCTACGAGCAGTACTTC. V usage is TRBV14 and J usage is TRBJ2-7; the D gene is possibly TRBD1 (6 bases). V was trimmed by 4 bases and J by 0 bases, leaving 10 bases between them. The CDR3 extends over 14 amino acids. Germline lookup yields CDR1 SGHDN and CDR2 FVKESK.